One and the same sample provided the 20 T cell receptor beta chains below, sequenced in a study of neurological immune-mediated disorders. TCRdb reprocessed the 5' RACE reads with MiXCR, giving one entry per CDR3 protein. The sample comprises 77,000 or so distinct CDR3 sequences, around 9.9% of which are singletons, and 1.7% rests with the top ten. The sample comprised PBMCs. The receptors stem from a man aged 45 to 65 in good health.

This clonotype was counted many times. The V gene is TRBV11-2, the J gene TRBJ2-5, with D unclear. The V end was cut by 0 bases, the J end by 5 bases, with 10 bases between. The germline V gene has CDR1 SGHAT and CDR2 FQNNGV. The CDR3 spans 14 residues. The chain's CDR3 is CASSLEGNWETQYF. The CDR3 bases are TGTGCCAGCAGCTTAGAGGGGAATTGGGAGACCCAGTACTTC. The full variable domain, with the rest looked up from reference TRBV11-2 and TRBJ2-5, is EAGVAQSPRYKIIEKRQSVAFWCNPISGHATLYWYQQILGQGPKLLIQFQNNGVVDDSQLPKDRFSAERLKGVDSTLKIQPAKLEDSAVYLCASSLEGNWETQYFGPGTRLLVL.

In its sample, this clonotype was seen many times. The chain carries TRBV20-1 and TRBJ2-5; 7 bases are a match to TRBD2. The CDR3 length is 13 residues. Germline loops: CDR1 DFQATT, CDR2 SNEGSKA (reference sequence). V lost 5 bases, J lost 7 bases, and 10 bases stayed unmatched. This chain's CDR3 is CSARGLGGGTQYF. In DNA form, the CDR3 reads TGCAGTGCTCGGGGTCTTGGGGGGGGGACCCAGTACTTC.

This clonotype has at least ten counts. This sequence joins TRBV29-1 and TRBJ2-5; D is perhaps TRBD1 (6 bases). The germline V gene has CDR1 SQVTM and CDR2 ANQGSEA. V gave up 8 bases and J gave up 1 base, with 8 bases separating them. This CDR3 comprises 11 residues. The CDR3 spells CSSGVQETQYF. The CDR3 DNA is TGCAGCTCAGGGGTCCAAGAGACCCAGTACTTC.

This clonotype occurred many times. V usage is TRBV14 and J usage is TRBJ2-3, with 7 nucleotides matching TRBD1. CDR3 length equals 18 residues. Germline values: CDR1 SGHDN, CDR2 FVKESK. The V and J ends lost 4 bases and 3 bases, in that order; junction bases with no gene match: 16. Here the CDR3 DNA reads TGTGCCAGCAGCCGCACGGCAGGGGGACCCCTAGGAACAGATACGCAGTATTTT. It encodes CASSRTAGGPLGTDTQYF.

In this sample, this clonotype turned up many times. The genes are TRBV5-1 and TRBJ2-7; 9 bases align to TRBD1. This CDR3 comprises 15 residues. The V gene's germline CDR1 is SGHRS and CDR2 YFSETQ. Losses at the gene ends were 7 bases for V and 7 bases for J; bases not matched to a gene: 15. The CDR3 spells CASAPGTQGASEQYF. CDR3 DNA: TGCGCCAGCGCACCCGGGACACAGGGGGCGAGTGAGCAGTACTTC. Using reference TRBV5-1 and TRBJ2-7 for the parts outside the CDR3, the full variable domain is KAGVTQTPRYLIKTRGQQVTLSCSPISGHRSVSWYQQTPGQGLQFLFEYFSETQRNKGNFPGRFSGRQFSNSRSEMNVSTLELGDSALYLCASAPGTQGASEQYFGPGTRLTVT.

In this sample, this clonotype turned up many times. The rearrangement links TRBV27 to TRBJ2-7, with D tentatively TRBD1 (6 bases). The V gene's germline CDR1 is MNHEY and CDR2 SMNVEV (reference sequence). This CDR3 contains 15 residues. V lost 7 bases, J lost 2 bases, and 18 bases lay in between. The CDR3 sequence: CASTLGYGDTYEQYF. The CDR3 DNA is TGTGCCAGCACCCTGGGGTATGGGGACACCTACGAGCAGTACTTC.

This clonotype was counted many times. This chain links TRBV27 with TRBJ2-3; 9 bases align to TRBD2. CDR3 length equals 13 residues. In germline, CDR1 is MNHEY, CDR2 SMNVEV (reference sequence). The junction had 1 base not matched to a gene; V was cut back by 6 bases and J by 3 bases. CDR3 nucleotides: TGTGCCAGCAGGACTAGCGGTACAGATACGCAGTATTTT. Encoded protein: CASRTSGTDTQYF.

In its sample, this clonotype was seen many times. This chain connects TRBV28 to TRBJ1-5; tentatively, D is TRBD1 (6 bases). There are 16 residues in the CDR3. Germline V gene lookup returns CDR1 MDHEN and CDR2 SYDVKM. Trimming cost V 5 bases and J 0 bases, with 14 bases left between them. The CDR3: CASSLTGTRSNQPQHF. The CDR3 DNA follows: TGTGCCAGCAGTCTCACCGGGACACGTAGCAATCAGCCCCAGCATTTT.

This clonotype was recorded at least ten times. The V and J genes are TRBV6-5 and TRBJ2-7; D remains ambiguous. Looked up from germline, CDR1 is MNHEY and CDR2 is SVGAGI. The V end was cut by 2 bases, the J end by 7 bases, with 6 bases between. This CDR3 contains 11 residues. CDR3 nucleotide sequence: TGTGCCAGCAGTTACGTGGGTGAGCAGTACTTC. It codes for CASSYVGEQYF.

The sample holds many counts of this clonotype. This rearrangement joins TRBV5-1 to TRBJ2-7; 10 bases line up with TRBD2. CDR1 and CDR2 from the germline V gene are SGHRS and YFSETQ. V shed 0 bases, J shed 6 bases, and the junction held 6 bases outside the gene matches. This CDR3 region has 15 residues. CDR3 sequence: CASSLEASGSGEQYF. The DNA of the CDR3 is TGCGCCAGCAGCTTGGAAGCTAGCGGGAGTGGCGAGCAGTACTTC.

CDR3 sequence reads: CASSLIMGGIGEQFF. The CDR3 nucleotides are TGTGCCAGCAGCTTAATTATGGGGGGAATTGGTGAGCAGTTCTTC. The genes are TRBV7-3 and TRBJ2-1; D might be TRBD2 (6 bases). Germline V gives CDR1 SGHTA, CDR2 FQGTGA. Between the trimmed V and J ends, which lost 1 base and 9 bases, there was a span of 16 bases. The CDR3 is made up of 15 amino acids.

This clonotype was recorded many times. The genes are TRBV6-6 and TRBJ2-3; 8 bases are shared with TRBD1. The CDR3 runs to 14 residues. Germline V CDR1 and CDR2: MNHNY, SVGAGI (reference sequence). V lost 7 bases, J lost 3 bases, and 6 bases stayed unmatched. CDR3 DNA: TGTGCCAGCAACGACAGGGGTAGAACAGATACGCAGTATTTT. It encodes CASNDRGRTDTQYF.

This clonotype was seen ten or more times. This chain joins TRBV4-1 and TRBJ2-3; TRBD2 aligns across 7 bases. The germline gives CDR1 MGHRA, CDR2 YSYEKL. V was clipped by 0 bases and J by 5 bases; unmatched bases: 11. The CDR3 is made up of 17 amino acids. The CDR3 is CASSQDWNEGGRDTQYF. The CDR3 nucleotides are TGCGCCAGCAGCCAAGATTGGAACGAGGGAGGGCGAGATACGCAGTATTTT.

This clonotype was counted at least ten times. The chain joins TRBV10-3 to TRBJ1-2; unclear D gene. This CDR3 has 11 amino acids. From germline, CDR1 is ENHRY and CDR2 SYGVKD. V was shortened by 7 bases and J by 2 bases, with 5 bases between the two germline ends. The CDR3 DNA reads TGTGCCATCACTGCGAACTATGGCTACACCTTC. Protein sequence: CAITANYGYTF.

The V gene is TRBV18, the J gene TRBJ2-2, with D tentatively TRBD1 or TRBD2 (5 bases each). The CDR3 consists of 16 residues. Trimming removed 4 bases at V and 0 bases at J, with 12 bases between. Germline CDR1 KGHSH, CDR2 LQKENI. CDR3 DNA: TGTGCCAGCTCACGGGCGAGGGGCGCGAACACCGGGGAGCTGTTTTTT. This translates into CASSRARGANTGELFF.

This clonotype was picked up many times. The genes are TRBV7-9 and TRBJ2-1, with TRBD2 matching over 11 bases. The CDR3 covers 15 residues. Germline V CDR1 and CDR2: SEHNR, FQNEAQ (reference sequence). V dropped 5 bases and J dropped 5; count of bases not matched to a gene: 5. CDR3 residues: CASSQTSGTDNEQFF. DNA for the CDR3: TGTGCCAGCAGCCAGACTAGCGGGACCGACAATGAGCAGTTCTTC.

The table lists this clonotype with many counts. The gene calls are TRBV7-2 and TRBJ2-2; D ambiguous. V gave up 1 base and J gave up 0 bases, with 15 bases separating them. The CDR3 is 18 amino acids. Germline assignment: CDR1 SGHTA and CDR2 FQGNSA. The CDR3 nucleotides are TGTGCCAGCAGCTTAGTAGGTGGTAGGCATCCGAACACCGGGGAGCTGTTTTTT. This translates into CASSLVGGRHPNTGELFF. The complete variable domain, with remaining parts taken from reference TRBV7-2 and TRBJ2-2, reads GAGVSQSPSNKVTEKGKDVELRCDPISGHTALYWYRQSLGQGLEFLIYFQGNSAPDKSGLPSDRFSAERTGGSVSTLTIQRTQQEDSAVYLCASSLVGGRHPNTGELFFGEGSRLTVL.

This clonotype came up many times. V and J are TRBV20-1 and TRBJ1-5; 8 bases align to TRBD1. The CDR3 extends over 15 amino acids. The V gene end was trimmed by 2 bases and the J gene end by 1 base; junction bases not matched to a gene: 4. CDR1 DFQATT and CDR2 SNEGSKA come from the germline V gene (reference sequence). In DNA form, the CDR3 reads TGCAGTGCTAGACTGGGACAGGTGAGCAATCAGCCCCAGCATTTT. Translation: CSARLGQVSNQPQHF.

This clonotype came up many times. The genes are TRBV12-3 or TRBV12-4 and TRBJ2-3, with 10 bases identical to TRBD1. The V and J ends lost 6 bases and 5 bases, in that order; junction bases with no gene match: 17. The length of the CDR3 is 18 residues. CDR3 amino acids: CASSPILPGQGRGDTQYF. In DNA, the CDR3 is TGTGCCAGCAGCCCAATTCTCCCGGGACAGGGGAGAGGAGATACGCAGTATTTT.

This clonotype was observed many times. The V call is TRBV11-2, the J call TRBJ2-1; D perhaps matches TRBD1 (6 bases). Trimming took 1 base from V and 5 from J, leaving 9 bases between them. Germline CDR1 and CDR2: SGHAT and FQNNGV. CDR3 size: 14 residues. The CDR3 sequence: CASSLARTDNEQFF. The CDR3 DNA follows: TGTGCCAGCAGCTTAGCCCGGACAGACAATGAGCAGTTCTTC.